The rows below give T cell receptor beta chains drawn from one sample of a study of shared clonotypes between healthy human individuals. The data were produced by immunoSEQ multiplex PCR, yet TCRdb's version contains in-frame clones alone and is incomplete. The table includes around 2.5 million clones, approximately 94% detected once. Sequencing was carried out using naive CD4+ T cells from PBMCs. These receptors originate from a man between 18 and 29 years old in good health. Some clones in this sample may be carry-over from other donors' samples. Both conserved end residues are part of each CDR3. The D gene is left open where the match is weak. Size values are once, few and many counts, or a class for expanded clones, and some rows have none.

.	TRBJ2-5	once	TRBV7-9	CASSLMGAETQYF	TGTGCCAGCAGCTTAATGGGCGCAGAGACCCAGTACTTC
.	TRBJ2-3	.	TRBV10-2	CASSFSQGGDTQYF	TGCGCCAGCAGTTTCTCACAGGGTGGAGATACGCAGTATTTT
.	TRBJ2-2	.	TRBV7-3	CASSLGSNTGELFF	TGTGCCAGCAGCTTAGGGTCGAACACCGGGGAGCTGTTTTTT
.	TRBJ2-7	.	TRBV5-1	CASSLVAGSSYEQYF	TGCGCCAGCAGCTTGGTGGCGGGGAGCTCCTACGAGCAGTACTTC
.	TRBJ1-1	.	TRBV18	CASSPRQAPSGNTEAFF	TGTGCCAGCTCACCGCGACAGGCACCTTCGGGGAACACTGAAGCTTTCTTT
.	TRBJ2-2	.	TRBV11-2	CASSLDLAKTGELFF	TGTGCCAGCAGCTTAGACCTGGCGAAAACCGGGGAGCTGTTTTTT
.	TRBJ2-1	.	TRBV2	CASRFNEQFF	TGTGCCAGCAGATTCAATGAGCAGTTCTTC
.	TRBJ2-5	.	TRBV5-1	CASSGLRGTLQETQYF	TGCGCCAGCAGCGGACTCAGGGGAACGCTCCAAGAGACCCAGTACTTC
.	TRBJ1-4	.	TRBV21-1	CASTRREKLFF	TGTGCCAGCACCCGGCGGGAAAAACTGTTTTTT
.	TRBJ1-1	.	TRBV5-6	CASSFRSPEAFF	TGTGCCAGCAGCTTCAGGTCCCCTGAAGCTTTCTTT
.	TRBJ2-7	.	TRBV28	CASSPQRHEQYF	TGTGCCAGCAGTCCCCAGAGGCACGAGCAGTACTTC
.	TRBJ2-5	.	TRBV10-3	CAIKPGGSQETQYF	TGTGCCATCAAGCCGGGCGGCAGTCAAGAGACCCAGTACTTC
TRBD1	TRBJ1-1	once	TRBV5-1	CASSSAGGNTETFF	TGCGCCAGCAGCTCCGCAGGGGGAAACACTGAAACTTTCTTT
TRBD1	TRBJ1-1	.	TRBV7-9	CASSLKRRGPAAEAFF	TGTGCCAGCAGCTTAAAGCGCAGGGGGCCCGCAGCTGAAGCTTTCTTT
.	TRBJ1-5	.	TRBV5-1	CASSLDTGSGRQHF	TGCGCCAGCAGCTTGGACACCGGTTCAGGGCGCCAGCATTTT
.	TRBJ1-5	.	TRBV6-1	CASSETGIQPQHF	TGTGCCAGCAGTGAAACGGGGATCCAGCCCCAGCATTTT
TRBD1	TRBJ2-3	.	TRBV7-9	CASSLLPGQGTDTQYF	TGTGCCAGCAGCTTGCTTCCGGGACAGGGCACAGATACGCAGTATTTT
.	TRBJ2-1	.	TRBV6-5	CASSYYRVFSYNEQFF	TGTGCCAGCAGTTACTATCGGGTATTCTCCTACAATGAGCAGTTCTTC
.	TRBJ2-3	once	TRBV4-2	CASSARPRDSTDTQYF	TGTGCCAGCAGCGCCAGGCCCCGGGACTCCACAGATACGCAGTATTTT
.	TRBJ1-4	.	TRBV4-3	CASSQDARIATNEKLFF	TGCGCCAGCAGCCAAGATGCCCGAATTGCAACTAATGAAAAACTGTTTTTT
.	TRBJ2-4	.	TRBV7-8	CASSFAREAKNIQYF	TGTGCCAGCAGCTTCGCGAGGGAAGCCAAAAACATTCAGTACTTC
.	TRBJ1-5	.	TRBV12-2	CASRLGQNNQPQHF	TGTGCAAGTCGCTTAGGCCAGAACAATCAGCCCCAGCATTTT
TRBD2	TRBJ2-7	.	TRBV28	CASSFTSGPNSYEQYF	TGTGCCAGCAGTTTTACTAGCGGCCCGAACTCCTACGAGCAGTACTTC
TRBD1	TRBJ2-3	.	TRBV28	CASSRPGQGRNSQYF	TGTGCCAGCAGTCGCCCGGGACAGGGGAGGAACTCGCAGTATTTT
TRBD2	TRBJ2-7	.	TRBV5-1	CASSITSGPSTYEQYF	TGCGCCAGCAGCATAACTAGCGGGCCCTCAACCTACGAGCAGTACTTC
.	TRBJ1-2	.	TRBV25-1	CASRKTGNYGYTF	TGTGCCAGCAGGAAGACAGGCAACTATGGCTACACCTTC
TRBD2	TRBJ2-7	.	TRBV5-4	CASSLAQGGAYEQYF	TGTGCCAGCAGCTTGGCCCAGGGAGGGGCCTACGAGCAGTACTTC
.	TRBJ2-7	.	TRBV5-1	CASSSVPYEQYF	TGCGCCAGCAGCTCGGTACCGTACGAGCAGTACTTC
.	TRBJ2-7	.	TRBV5-6	CASSLLGTNYYEQYF	TGTGCCAGCAGCTTGTTGGGGACGAATTACTACGAGCAGTACTTC
TRBD2	TRBJ2-7	.	TRBV6-6	CASSLGLAGVSEQYF	TGTGCCAGCAGTTTGGGACTAGCGGGAGTGAGCGAGCAGTACTTC
.	TRBJ2-3	.	TRBV9	CASSPQPQADTQYF	TGTGCCAGCAGCCCCCAGCCGCAAGCCGATACGCAGTATTTT
.	TRBJ2-7	.	TRBV18	CASSPSRDEQYF	TGTGCCAGCTCACCTTCTCGGGACGAGCAGTACTTC
TRBD1	TRBJ2-7	.	TRBV5-5	CASSYTGVNEQYF	TGTGCCAGCAGCTACACAGGGGTCAACGAGCAGTACTTC
TRBD1	TRBJ2-1	.	TRBV18	CASSPDRVGNEQFF	TGTGCCAGCTCACCAGACAGGGTAGGCAATGAGCAGTTCTTC
TRBD1	TRBJ1-2	.	TRBV2	CASSERQGARGYTF	TGTGCCAGCAGTGAACGGCAGGGGGCGAGAGGCTACACCTTC
.	TRBJ1-5	.	TRBV18	CASSPEDGLGPQHF	TGTGCCAGCTCACCCGAGGACGGACTAGGGCCCCAGCATTTT
TRBD1	TRBJ1-2	.	TRBV28	CASSLGTGGYGYTF	TGTGCCAGCAGTTTAGGCACAGGGGGGTATGGCTACACCTTC
TRBD1	TRBJ2-7	.	TRBV7-2	CASSLGQLGEQYF	TGTGCCAGCAGCTTGGGACAGCTAGGGGAGCAGTACTTC
.	TRBJ1-5	.	TRBV5-1	CASSLVGGSNQPQHF	TGCGCCAGCAGCTTGGTCGGGGGTAGCAATCAGCCCCAGCATTTT
.	TRBJ2-2	.	TRBV2	CASSVALNTGELFF	TGTGCCAGCAGTGTGGCACTGAACACCGGGGAGCTGTTTTTT
TRBD2	TRBJ2-7	.	TRBV28	CASSLLAGGISYEQYF	TGTGCCAGCAGTTTATTAGCGGGAGGAATCTCCTACGAGCAGTACTTC
.	TRBJ1-2	.	TRBV5-4	CASSLKGGPAGYTF	TGTGCCAGCAGCTTAAAAGGAGGTCCGGCTGGCTACACCTTC
.	TRBJ2-5	.	TRBV4-2	CASSQDRRGETQYF	TGTGCCAGCAGCCAAGATCGGCGCGGCGAGACCCAGTACTTC
TRBD1	TRBJ1-1	.	TRBV18	CASSPTGDPEAFF	TGTGCCAGCTCACCCACAGGGGATCCTGAAGCTTTCTTT
.	TRBJ1-4	.	TRBV25-1	CASSEFGGRVEKLFF	TGTGCCAGCAGTGAATTTGGGGGGCGGGTTGAAAAACTGTTTTTT
TRBD2	TRBJ2-7	once	TRBV28	CASSLAGGAYEQYF	TGTGCCAGCAGTTTGGCGGGAGGGGCCTACGAGCAGTACTTC
TRBD1	TRBJ1-4	.	TRBV25-1	CASSDGDRGLSNEKLFF	TGTGCCAGCAGTGATGGGGACAGGGGGCTTTCTAATGAAAAACTGTTTTTT
TRBD2	TRBJ2-7	.	TRBV2	CASSLAGVGPYEQYF	TGTGCCAGCAGCTTAGCGGGAGTGGGTCCCTACGAGCAGTACTTC
TRBD1	TRBJ1-4	.	TRBV19	CASADRDNEKLFF	TGTGCCAGTGCGGACAGGGATAATGAAAAACTGTTTTTT
.	TRBJ1-2	.	TRBV28	CASSPPDTYGYTF	TGTGCCAGCAGTCCCCCCGACACTTATGGCTACACCTTC
.	TRBJ2-1	.	TRBV7-9	CASSSATTNEQFF	TGTGCCAGCAGCTCTGCTACCACCAATGAGCAGTTCTTC
.	TRBJ1-3	.	TRBV28	CASSPQGMSGNTIYF	TGTGCCAGCAGTCCACAGGGTATGTCTGGAAACACCATATATTTT
TRBD1	TRBJ1-2	.	TRBV27	CASSKKQGNYGYTF	TGTGCCAGCAGCAAAAAACAGGGGAACTATGGCTACACCTTC
.	TRBJ1-3	.	TRBV15	CATSRADSRNTIYF	TGTGCCACCAGCAGAGCTGACAGTCGAAACACCATATATTTT
.	TRBJ1-2	.	TRBV2	CASSLFSGTNNYGYTF	TGTGCCAGCAGCCTATTTAGCGGGACGAATAACTATGGCTACACCTTC
TRBD1	TRBJ1-1	.	TRBV18	CASSQQDRVVYTEAFF	TGTGCCAGCTCCCAACAGGACAGGGTCGTCTACACTGAAGCTTTCTTT
TRBD2	TRBJ2-1	once	TRBV11-3	CASSPTSGSSYNEQFF	TGTGCCAGCAGTCCGACTAGCGGGAGTTCCTACAATGAGCAGTTCTTC
TRBD2	TRBJ2-1	.	TRBV30	CAWRGFLAGGGRNPEQFF	TGTGCCTGGAGGGGATTTCTAGCGGGAGGGGGGAGGAATCCTGAGCAGTTCTTC
.	TRBJ1-6	.	TRBV6-6	CASRPNQGIDNSPLHF	TGTGCCAGCAGGCCAAATCAGGGGATAGATAATTCACCCCTCCACTTT
.	TRBJ2-3	.	TRBV14	CASSLGLDSQGDTQYF	TGTGCCAGCAGCCTAGGCTTGGACAGCCAGGGAGATACGCAGTATTTT